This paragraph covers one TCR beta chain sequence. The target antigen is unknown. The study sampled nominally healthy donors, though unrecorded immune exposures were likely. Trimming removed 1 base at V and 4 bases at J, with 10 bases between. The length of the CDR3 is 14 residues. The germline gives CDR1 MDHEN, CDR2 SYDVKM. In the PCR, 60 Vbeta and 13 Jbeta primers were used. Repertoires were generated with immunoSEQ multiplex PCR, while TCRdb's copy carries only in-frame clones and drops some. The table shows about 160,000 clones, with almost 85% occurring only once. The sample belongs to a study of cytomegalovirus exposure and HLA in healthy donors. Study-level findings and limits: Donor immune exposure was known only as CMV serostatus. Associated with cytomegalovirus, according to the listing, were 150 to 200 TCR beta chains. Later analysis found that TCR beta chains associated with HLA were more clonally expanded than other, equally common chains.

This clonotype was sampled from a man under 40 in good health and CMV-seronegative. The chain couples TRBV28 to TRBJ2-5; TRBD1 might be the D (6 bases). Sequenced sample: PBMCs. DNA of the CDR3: TGTGCCAGCAGTTTATTACAGGGAACAGAGACCCAGTACTTC. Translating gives CASSLLQGTETQYF.